These T cell receptor beta chains were read from a single sample in a study of blood T cells in healthy people across ages. Each CDR3 protein is one row after TCRdb ran MiXCR on the 5' RACE reads. The data show 1.2 million to 1.5 million distinct CDR3 sequences, roughly 64% seen once. Sequencing was done on a sample of blood. Receptor source: a young man in good health. Both conserved end residues are trimmed from each CDR3. D genes are given only for firm matches.

D: .; V: TRBV6-2/TRBV6-3; length: 11; CDR3: ASNPGGNQPQH
D: .; V: TRBV15; length: 12; CDR3: ATSEGWQVLEQY
D: .; V: TRBV27; length: 9; CDR3: ATRGSGEQF
D: .; V: TRBV10-1; length: 10; CDR3: ASGVSRDTQY
D: TRBD1; V: TRBV9; length: 14; CDR3: ASSVGTGNRAETQY
D: TRBD1; V: TRBV3-1; length: 11; CDR3: ASRRAQGHEQY
D: .; V: TRBV6-2/TRBV6-3; length: 13; CDR3: ASSYSRSITDTQY
D: .; V: TRBV6-6; length: 13; CDR3: ASTHWGARTDTQY
D: TRBD2; V: TRBV5-1; length: 13; CDR3: ASSRGLAGVIEQF
D: .; V: TRBV6-1; length: 13; CDR3: ASSEAIGSNYGYT
D: .; V: TRBV27; length: 14; CDR3: ASSSPRRGANTEAF
D: .; V: TRBV29-1; length: 12; CDR3: SVEDGGSGNTIY
D: .; V: TRBV7-2; length: 13; CDR3: ASSLGLGEGYGYT
D: TRBD2; V: TRBV6-6; length: 14; CDR3: ASSYNPSGVGETQY
D: TRBD1; V: TRBV5-5; length: 15; CDR3: ASSLDPRTGSGYEQY
D: .; V: TRBV4-1; length: 12; CDR3: ASSQAWDNQPQH
D: .; V: TRBV25-1; length: 14; CDR3: ASSESTAFGPDTQY
D: .; V: TRBV12-3/TRBV12-4; length: 12; CDR3: ASSGRDNNQPQH
D: .; V: TRBV4-2; length: 12; CDR3: ASSQVNRAYEQY
D: .; V: TRBV6-5; length: 13; CDR3: ASSYTGQAKNIQY
D: .; V: TRBV20-1; length: 12; CDR3: SASVRTMNTEAF
D: TRBD1; V: TRBV4-1; length: 15; CDR3: ASSQGFSGQPLYEQY
D: .; V: TRBV6-5; length: 12; CDR3: ASSYSSHRDGYT
D: .; V: TRBV20-1; length: 13; CDR3: SASGQGELQETQY
D: .; V: TRBV14; length: 14; CDR3: ASSPYRTPYQETQY
D: .; V: TRBV11-2; length: 18; CDR3: ASSSMYDGRALEAKNIQY
D: TRBD2; V: TRBV20-1; length: 11; CDR3: SASGGAWNEQY
D: TRBD1; V: TRBV7-2; length: 13; CDR3: ASSLPDRGYNEQY
D: .; V: TRBV9; length: 13; CDR3: ASSPYGRHTDTQY
D: .; V: TRBV27; length: 12; CDR3: ASSLLGGAWEQY
D: TRBD1; V: TRBV29-1; length: 10; CDR3: SVEDQGDIQY
D: TRBD1; V: TRBV29-1; length: 11; CDR3: SVKTGGLDEQY
D: .; V: TRBV20-1; length: 12; CDR3: SAREASGGIDQY
D: TRBD1; V: TRBV11-2; length: 12; CDR3: ASSQTGVGTEAF
D: .; V: TRBV21-1; length: 14; CDR3: ASSKYTDRGNYGYT
D: .; V: TRBV5-1; length: 13; CDR3: ASSLAGTDSETQY
D: .; V: TRBV4-3; length: 14; CDR3: ASSQDPVSHSNEQF